Ten or more counts support the clone carrying this T cell receptor beta chain. Its specificity is not known. The record originates from a study of human T cells and chemical hapten exposure. Germline V gene sequence: CDR1 KGHSH, CDR2 LQKENI. The CDR3 totals 15 residues. The ends lost 6 bases at V and 0 bases at J; junction bases unmatched: 5. Study results and caveats: Once DPC sensitization occurred, TCRs above 1 in 1000 frequency showed no change.

A single record per CDR3 protein comes from TCRdb applying MiXCR to the RACE reads. The table has roughly 260,000 distinct CDR3 sequences, about 9% seen once. As for time point: pre-sensitization, week 0. Sample treatment: therapeutic diphenylcyclopropenone sensitization with weekly scalp DPC. This TCR derives from a woman aged 35 to 49 with alopecia areata. Some clones in this sample may be carry-over from other donors' samples. The sample was whole blood, taken in connection with sensitization to the hapten diphenylcyclopropenone (DPC). The chain carries TRBV18 and TRBJ2-5; TRBD1 agrees at 9 bases. CDR3 DNA: TGTGCCAGCTCTCCTGGACAGGGGAACCAAGAGACCCAGTACTTC. Translating gives CASSPGQGNQETQYF.